The 2 T cell receptor beta chains below come from one sample, sequenced in a study of blood T cell repertoires in COVID-19. Data came from immunoSEQ multiplex PCR; TCRdb stores just in-frame clones and leaves some out. This sample has some 320,000 clones, with about 90% found just once. The material sequenced was PBMCs or T cells enriched from blood (not recorded which). Source of these receptors: a woman aged 45-65 years who had been exposed to COVID-19.

This chain connects TRBV7-8 to TRBJ2-7, with a possible D match to TRBD2 (6 bases). CDR3 size: 15 residues. CDR1 is SGHVS, CDR2 FQNEAQ, per germline. Trimming shortened V by 0 bases and J by 1 base, and 10 bases separated the two germline ends. CDR3 in DNA: TGTGCCAGCAGCTTAGCGGAGGGTTGGTCCTACGAGCAGTACTTC. Its translation is CASSLAEGWSYEQYF.

The chain has TRBV5-1 and TRBJ1-3; 8 nucleotides agree with TRBD1. Germline lookup yields CDR1 SGHRS and CDR2 YFSETQ. V lost 0 bases to trimming and J lost 3 bases; unmatched junction nucleotides: 2. The CDR3 is made up of 15 amino acids. The CDR3 loop reads CASSLGTGLGNTIYF. The DNA for the CDR3 is TGCGCCAGCAGCTTGGGGACAGGGCTTGGAAACACCATATATTTT.